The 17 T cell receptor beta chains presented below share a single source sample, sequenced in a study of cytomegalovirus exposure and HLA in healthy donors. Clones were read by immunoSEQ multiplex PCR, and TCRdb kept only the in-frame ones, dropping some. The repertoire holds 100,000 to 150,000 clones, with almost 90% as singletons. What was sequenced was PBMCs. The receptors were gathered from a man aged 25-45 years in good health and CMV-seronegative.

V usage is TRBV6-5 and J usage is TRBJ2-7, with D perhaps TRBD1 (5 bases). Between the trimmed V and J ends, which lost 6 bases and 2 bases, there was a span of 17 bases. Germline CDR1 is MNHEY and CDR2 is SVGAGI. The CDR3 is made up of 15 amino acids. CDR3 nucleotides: TGTGCCAGCAGAAAGAGGACACCGACAACCTACGAGCAGTACTTC. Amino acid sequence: CASRKRTPTTYEQYF.

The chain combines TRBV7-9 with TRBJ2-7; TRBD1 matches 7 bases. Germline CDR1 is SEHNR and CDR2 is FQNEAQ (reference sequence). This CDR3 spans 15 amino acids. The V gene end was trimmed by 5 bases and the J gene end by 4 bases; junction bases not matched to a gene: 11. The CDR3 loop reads CASSDRQGVSYEQYF. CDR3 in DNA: TGTGCCAGCAGCGATCGACAGGGAGTGTCGTACGAGCAGTACTTC.

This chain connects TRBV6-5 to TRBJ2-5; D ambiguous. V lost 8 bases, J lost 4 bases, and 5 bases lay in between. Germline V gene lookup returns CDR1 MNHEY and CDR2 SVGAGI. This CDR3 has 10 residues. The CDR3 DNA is TGTGCCAGCCAGCGAGAGACCCAGTACTTC. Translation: CASQRETQYF.

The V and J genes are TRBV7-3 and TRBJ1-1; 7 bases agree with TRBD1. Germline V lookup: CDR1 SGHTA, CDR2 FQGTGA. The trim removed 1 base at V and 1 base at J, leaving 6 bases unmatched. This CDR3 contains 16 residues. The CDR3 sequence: CASSLKQGRKNTEAFF. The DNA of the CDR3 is TGTGCCAGCAGCTTAAAACAGGGGAGGAAGAACACTGAAGCTTTCTTT. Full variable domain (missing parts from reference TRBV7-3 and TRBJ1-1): GAGVSQTPSNKVTEKGKYVELRCDPISGHTALYWYRQSLGQGPEFLIYFQGTGAADDSGLPNDRFFAVRPEGSVSTLKIQRTERGDSAVYLCASSLKQGRKNTEAFFGQGTRLTVV.

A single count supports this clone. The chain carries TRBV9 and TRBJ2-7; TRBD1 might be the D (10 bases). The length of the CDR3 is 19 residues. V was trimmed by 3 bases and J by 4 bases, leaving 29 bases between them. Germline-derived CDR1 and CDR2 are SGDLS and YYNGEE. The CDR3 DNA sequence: TGTGCCAGCAGCGACCCAAGGGGACAGGGGACTAGCCCGGGTTACGAGCAGTACTTC. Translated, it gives CASSDPRGQGTSPGYEQYF.

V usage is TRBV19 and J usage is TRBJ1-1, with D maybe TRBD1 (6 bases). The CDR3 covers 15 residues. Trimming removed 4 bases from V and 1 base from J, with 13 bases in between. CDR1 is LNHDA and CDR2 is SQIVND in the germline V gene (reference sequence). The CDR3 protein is CASSNPRDKNTEAFF. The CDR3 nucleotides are TGTGCCAGTAGTAACCCCCGGGACAAGAACACTGAAGCTTTCTTT.

The CDR3 DNA is TGTGCCAGCAGCCGAGGGACAGGGGGCTACGAGCAGTACTTC. Its protein is CASSRGTGGYEQYF. The chain combines TRBV7-2 with TRBJ2-7; 11 bases align to TRBD1. After removal of 5 bases from V and 3 bases from J, the junction contained 3 bases not matched to a gene. CDR3 length: 14 residues. Germline V lookup: CDR1 SGHTA, CDR2 FQGNSA. Supplemented by reference TRBV7-2 and TRBJ2-7, the full variable domain reads GAGVSQSPSNKVTEKGKDVELRCDPISGHTALYWYRQSLGQGLEFLIYFQGNSAPDKSGLPSDRFSAERTGGSVSTLTIQRTQQEDSAVYLCASSRGTGGYEQYFGPGTRLTVT.

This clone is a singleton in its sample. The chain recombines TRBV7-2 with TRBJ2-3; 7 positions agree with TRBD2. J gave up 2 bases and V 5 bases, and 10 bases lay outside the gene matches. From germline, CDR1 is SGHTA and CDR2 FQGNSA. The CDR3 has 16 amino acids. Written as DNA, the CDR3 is TGTGCCAGCAGCGGCCGCGGTAGCGGGCCCACAGATACGCAGTATTTT. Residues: CASSGRGSGPTDTQYF.

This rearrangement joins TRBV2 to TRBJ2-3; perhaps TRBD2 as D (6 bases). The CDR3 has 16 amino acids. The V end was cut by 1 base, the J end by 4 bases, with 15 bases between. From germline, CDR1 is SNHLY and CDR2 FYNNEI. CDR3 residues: CASSEERLASADTQYF. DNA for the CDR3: TGTGCCAGCAGTGAAGAAAGGCTAGCGAGCGCAGATACGCAGTATTTT.

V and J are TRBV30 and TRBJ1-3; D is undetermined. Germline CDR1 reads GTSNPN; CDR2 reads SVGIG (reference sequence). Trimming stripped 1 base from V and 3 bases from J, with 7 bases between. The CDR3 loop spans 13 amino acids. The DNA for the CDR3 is TGTGCCTGGAGTGGTTCCGGTGGAAACACCATATATTTT. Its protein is CAWSGSGGNTIYF.

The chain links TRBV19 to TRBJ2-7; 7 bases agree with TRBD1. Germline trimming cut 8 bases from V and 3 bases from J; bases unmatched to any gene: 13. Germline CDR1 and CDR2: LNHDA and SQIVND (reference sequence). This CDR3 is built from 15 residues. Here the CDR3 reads CASSDRAPPLYEQYF. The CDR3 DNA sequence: TGTGCCAGTTCAGACAGGGCCCCCCCACTCTACGAGCAGTACTTC. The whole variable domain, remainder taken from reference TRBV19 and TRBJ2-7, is DGGITQSPKYLFRKEGQNVTLSCEQNLNHDAMYWYRQDPGQGLRLIYYSQIVNDFQKGDIAEGYSVSREKKESFPLTVTSAQKNPTAFYLCASSDRAPPLYEQYFGPGTRLTVT.

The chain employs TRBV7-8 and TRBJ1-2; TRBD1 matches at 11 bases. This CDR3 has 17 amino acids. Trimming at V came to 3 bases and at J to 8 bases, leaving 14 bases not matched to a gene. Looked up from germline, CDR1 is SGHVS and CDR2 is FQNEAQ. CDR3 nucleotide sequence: TGTGCCAGCAGCTTGACGATGCGAGGACAGGGGGCGGAGGGCTACACCTTC. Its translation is CASSLTMRGQGAEGYTF.

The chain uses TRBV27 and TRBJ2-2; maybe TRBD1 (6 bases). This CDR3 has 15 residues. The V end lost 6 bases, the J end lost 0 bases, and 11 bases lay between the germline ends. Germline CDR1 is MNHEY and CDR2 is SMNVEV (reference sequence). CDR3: CASRPTGTNTGELFF. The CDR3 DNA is TGTGCCAGCAGGCCCACAGGGACGAACACCGGGGAGCTGTTTTTT.

The CDR3 coding sequence is TGTGCCAGCAGTGAAGTTTGGCAGCGAGGCTACACCTTC. Translated, it gives CASSEVWQRGYTF. The chain recombines TRBV6-1 with TRBJ1-2; no reliable D call. The CDR3 has 13 residues. Germline CDR1 is MNHNS and CDR2 is SASEGT. With 1 base removed from V and 8 bases from J, the gap between germline ends came to 11 bases.

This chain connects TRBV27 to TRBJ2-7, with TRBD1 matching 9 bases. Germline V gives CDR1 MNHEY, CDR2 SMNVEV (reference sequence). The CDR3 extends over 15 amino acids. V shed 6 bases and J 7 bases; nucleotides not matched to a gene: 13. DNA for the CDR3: TGTGCCAGCAGCGACCCCAGGACAGGGGCCCTGGAGCAGTACTTC. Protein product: CASSDPRTGALEQYF.

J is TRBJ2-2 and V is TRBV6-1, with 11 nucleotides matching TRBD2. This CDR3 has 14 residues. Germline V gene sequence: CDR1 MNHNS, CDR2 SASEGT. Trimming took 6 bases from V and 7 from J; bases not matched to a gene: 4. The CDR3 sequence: CASSLAGGIGELFF. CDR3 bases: TGTGCCAGCAGCCTAGCGGGAGGAATCGGGGAGCTGTTTTTT.

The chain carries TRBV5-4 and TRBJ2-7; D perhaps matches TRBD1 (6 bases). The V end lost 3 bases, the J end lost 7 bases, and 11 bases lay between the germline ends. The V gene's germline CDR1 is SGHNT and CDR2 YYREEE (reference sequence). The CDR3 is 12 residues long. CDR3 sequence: CASSSGVGEQYF. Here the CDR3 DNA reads TGTGCCAGCAGCTCAGGGGTGGGTGAGCAGTACTTC.